The 12 T cell receptor beta chains below were found in one sample sequenced in a study of lymphopenia after photon versus proton radiotherapy. Libraries were prepared by immunoSEQ multiplex PCR; TCRdb keeps only in-frame clonotypes and omits some of them. This sample has 50,000 to 75,000 clones; about 86% occur once, and the top ten carry more than 2%. This specimen consisted of peripheral blood, obtained from a patient treated with photon-based radiotherapy. The source of these receptors is a man between 40 and 49 years old with gastric cancer.

This sequence joins TRBV28 and TRBJ1-6; TRBD1 matches 9 bases. Germline loops: CDR1 MDHEN, CDR2 SYDVKM. The CDR3 spans 14 residues. J was trimmed by 10 bases and V by 5 bases; bases with no gene match: 6. Here the CDR3 reads CASSPGTGYSPLHF. The CDR3 DNA reads as TGTGCCAGCAGTCCCGGGACAGGGTACTCACCCCTCCACTTT.

This chain joins TRBV6-1 and TRBJ1-5; D is perhaps TRBD1 (5 bases). V was shortened by 10 bases and J by 7 bases, with 11 bases between the two germline ends. CDR1 is MNHNS, CDR2 SASEGT, per germline. The CDR3 is 11 amino acids. The CDR3 DNA reads as TGTGCCACCACGGAGGGGCAGCCCCAGCATTTT. Protein product: CATTEGQPQHF.

The gene calls are TRBV18 and TRBJ2-2; the D gene could be TRBD1 or TRBD2 (5 bases each). This CDR3 has 15 residues. Germline V gene lookup returns CDR1 KGHSH and CDR2 LQKENI. V lost 3 bases and J lost 2, with 10 bases in between. The CDR3 loop is CASSPRDPNTGELFF. CDR3 in DNA: TGTGCCAGCTCACCCCGGGACCCCAACACCGGGGAGCTGTTTTTT.

This chain joins TRBV6-5 and TRBJ1-1; D might be TRBD1 (6 bases). The CDR3 has 15 residues. V lost 7 bases to trimming and J lost 4 bases, with 19 bases between them. From germline, CDR1 is MNHEY and CDR2 SVGAGI. The CDR3 loop reads CASIRGGGIGTEAFF. DNA for the CDR3: TGTGCCAGCATCCGCGGGGGGGGCATTGGCACTGAAGCTTTCTTT.

The V and J genes are TRBV5-1 and TRBJ2-2; no clear D. Per the germline V gene, CDR1 is SGHRS and CDR2 is YFSETQ. With 2 bases removed from V and 1 base from J, the gap between germline ends came to 9 bases. The CDR3 is 15 amino acids. The CDR3 here is CASSFPGGNTGELFF. The DNA for the CDR3 is TGCGCCAGCAGCTTTCCCGGCGGGAACACCGGGGAGCTGTTTTTT.

CDR3 coding DNA: TGTGCCAGCAGCGTCCGGGACGCCAATAATTCACCCCTCCACTTT. Encoded protein: CASSVRDANNSPLHF. The chain carries TRBV9 and TRBJ1-6, with TRBD1 as a possible D gene (5 bases). V lost 2 bases to trimming and J lost 5 bases, with 11 bases between them. The CDR3 consists of 15 residues. In germline, CDR1 is SGDLS, CDR2 YYNGEE.

The V call is TRBV10-3, the J call TRBJ2-1; 7 nucleotides align to TRBD2. The germline CDR1 and CDR2 sequences are ENHRY and SYGVKD. The V gene end was trimmed by 0 bases and the J gene end by 6 bases; junction bases not matched to a gene: 5. CDR3 length: 15 amino acids. The CDR3 nucleotides read TGTGCCATCAGTGAGTCTGGGGGGGGACCCAATGAGCAGTTCTTC. Protein: CAISESGGGPNEQFF.

The chain recombines TRBV5-1 with TRBJ1-2; 8 nucleotides line up with TRBD1. The CDR3 length is 18 residues. After removal of 5 bases from V and 4 bases from J, the junction contained 19 bases not matched to a gene. Per germline, CDR1 SGHRS and CDR2 YFSETQ. This CDR3 reads CASSSFLGQGIFRYGYTF. The DNA of the CDR3 is TGCGCCAGCAGTTCTTTTCTAGGACAGGGCATCTTTCGCTATGGCTACACCTTC.

The chain is built from TRBV18 and TRBJ1-5; D is undetermined. The CDR3 covers 15 residues. Germline V gene data show CDR1 as KGHSH and CDR2 as LQKENI. V was pared by 3 bases and J by 1 base, with 10 bases between. CDR3 sequence reads: CASSPPGRSNQPQHF. DNA for the CDR3: TGTGCCAGCTCACCTCCCGGGAGGAGCAATCAGCCCCAGCATTTT.

This chain joins TRBV7-2 and TRBJ2-7, with 8 bases fitting TRBD2. V dropped 5 bases and J dropped 0; count of bases not matched to a gene: 6. Germline V gene lookup returns CDR1 SGHTA and CDR2 FQGNSA. This CDR3 has 15 residues. As DNA, the CDR3 is TGTGCCAGCAGCCGACGGGGGGGAAGCTCCTACGAGCAGTACTTC. Protein sequence: CASSRRGGSSYEQYF.

This clone was seen a few times. The rearrangement uses TRBV7-9 and TRBJ1-4, with D uncertain. V lost 1 base and J lost 5, with 8 bases in between. Germline assignment: CDR1 SEHNR and CDR2 FQNEAQ (reference sequence). This CDR3 has 14 amino acids. The CDR3 DNA is TGTGCCAGCAGCTTAGGTCCAGTCAATGAAAAACTGTTTTTT. Residues: CASSLGPVNEKLFF.

V and J are TRBV4-3 and TRBJ2-7; 8 bases are shared with TRBD1. V was pared by 0 bases and J by 7 bases, with 8 bases of the junction left unmatched. The CDR3 is 15 residues long. CDR1 and CDR2 from the germline V gene are LGHNA and YSLEER. The CDR3 DNA reads TGCGCCAGCAGCCAAGATGGGGGGACAGGTAAAGAGCAGTACTTC. Protein sequence: CASSQDGGTGKEQYF.